Shown below are 23 T cell receptor beta chains from a single sample sequenced in a study of blood T cell repertoires in COVID-19. TCRdb's table, derived via immunoSEQ multiplex PCR, lists solely in-frame clones and lacks some. The data contain around 77,000 clones, 82% of them seen just once; the ten biggest clones take up 15% to 20%. The sample was peripheral blood. These receptors came from a human donor in a cohort sampled during active COVID-19.

J is TRBJ1-6 and V is TRBV7-9; no firm D call. The ends were cut back, 1 base at V and 9 bases at J, with 10 bases in the middle. The CDR3 sequence is 14 residues long. CDR1 and CDR2 from the germline V gene are SEHNR and FQNEAQ (reference sequence). The CDR3 here is CASSLDVAGSPLHF. The DNA for the CDR3 is TGTGCCAGCAGCTTAGACGTAGCTGGTTCACCCCTCCACTTT.

V is TRBV5-4 and J is TRBJ2-3, with 8 bases that match TRBD2. Germline CDR1 and CDR2: SGHNT and YYREEE (reference sequence). Trimming removed 4 bases from V and 2 bases from J; junction bases left unmatched: 6. This CDR3 is 15 amino acids long. The CDR3 sequence is CASSPSGGNTDTQYF. The CDR3 bases are TGTGCCAGCAGCCCTTCGGGGGGGAACACAGATACGCAGTATTTT.

CDR3 residues: CASGLVSGGTQYF. DNA of the CDR3: TGTGCTAGTGGTTTGGTATCGGGAGGGACCCAGTACTTC. V is TRBV12-5 and J is TRBJ2-5; 7 nucleotides agree with TRBD2. This CDR3 is built from 13 residues. CDR1 and CDR2 from the germline V gene are LGHNT and FRNRAP. Losses at the gene ends were 0 bases for V and 7 bases for J; bases not matched to a gene: 2.

The chain combines TRBV7-9 with TRBJ2-7; possible D gene TRBD1, 6 bases. Germline V gives CDR1 SEHNR, CDR2 FQNEAQ (reference sequence). The CDR3 extends over 12 amino acids. V was shortened by 5 bases and J by 4 bases, with 9 bases between the two germline ends. The CDR3 region is CASSLTGYEQYF. The CDR3 DNA reads as TGTGCCAGCAGCCTAACAGGGTACGAGCAGTACTTC.

The V and J genes are TRBV5-1 and TRBJ2-3; TRBD2 agrees at 11 bases. The length of the CDR3 is 16 residues. Germline trimming cut 5 bases from V and 5 bases from J; bases unmatched to any gene: 10. The germline V gene encodes CDR1 SGHRS and CDR2 YFSETQ. The CDR3 loop reads CASSPNSGGAEDTQYF. CDR3 bases: TGCGCCAGCAGTCCCAATAGCGGGGGGGCCGAAGATACGCAGTATTTT.

The V gene is TRBV4-1, the J gene TRBJ2-5; 8 bases are a match to TRBD2. V gave up 1 base and J gave up 4 bases; unmatched junction bases: 5. Germline assignment: CDR1 MGHRA and CDR2 YSYEKL. The CDR3 is made up of 15 amino acids. As DNA, the CDR3 is TGCGCCAGCAGCCAAGGGTACGGGGGGGCAGAGACCCAGTACTTC. It yields the protein CASSQGYGGAETQYF.

The rearrangement uses TRBV3-1 (or the pseudogene TRBV3-2) and TRBJ2-3; TRBD2 matches at 12 bases. CDR1 and CDR2 from the germline V gene are LGHDT and YNNKEL (reference sequence). This CDR3 has 16 amino acids. V was pared by 1 base and J by 1 base, with 0 bases of the junction left unmatched. For the CDR3, the DNA is TGTGCCAGCAGCCAAGGACTAGCGGGGGGCACAGATACGCAGTATTTT. As protein: CASSQGLAGGTDTQYF.

The rearrangement uses TRBV12-3 or TRBV12-4 and TRBJ2-7; D is ambiguous. The CDR3 has 13 residues. Trimming removed 3 bases from V and 1 base from J, with 7 bases in between. This chain's CDR3 is CASSLGHSYEQYF. The CDR3, as DNA: TGTGCCAGCAGTTTGGGCCATTCCTACGAGCAGTACTTC.

The V gene is TRBV7-2, the J gene TRBJ2-4, with 10 nucleotides matching TRBD2. The CDR3 contains 15 residues. The V gene's germline CDR1 is SGHTA and CDR2 FQGNSA. V shed 5 bases, J shed 5 bases, and the junction held 6 bases outside the gene matches. The CDR3 sequence is CASSPRAGGENIQYF. In DNA, the CDR3 is TGTGCCAGCAGCCCTAGAGCGGGGGGGGAAAACATTCAGTACTTC.

J is TRBJ1-1 and V is TRBV5-4; D gene unclear. The germline V gene has CDR1 SGHNT and CDR2 YYREEE (reference sequence). This CDR3 has 14 amino acids. Trimming removed 4 bases from V and 1 base from J, with 11 bases in between. The CDR3 region is CASSTRTGNTEAFF. The CDR3, as DNA: TGTGCCAGCAGCACAAGAACGGGGAACACTGAAGCTTTCTTT.

The chain recombines TRBV5-1 with TRBJ2-7; TRBD1 aligns across 7 bases. After removal of 4 bases from V and 0 bases from J, the junction contained 7 bases not matched to a gene. This CDR3 region has 15 residues. Germline CDR1 SGHRS, CDR2 YFSETQ. The DNA of the CDR3 is TGCGCCAGCAGCCTCGGGACAGCTGTCTCCTACGAGCAGTACTTC. Protein sequence: CASSLGTAVSYEQYF.

This clone was observed a few times. This chain uses TRBV9 with TRBJ2-5; weak D call: TRBD1 (5 bases). V was shortened by 0 bases and J by 1 base, with 10 bases between the two germline ends. Germline V gene data show CDR1 as SGDLS and CDR2 as YYNGEE. The CDR3 consists of 15 residues. CDR3 region: CASSVGQGIQETQYF. CDR3 coding DNA: TGTGCCAGCAGCGTAGGCCAGGGAATCCAAGAGACCCAGTACTTC. The complete variable domain, with remaining parts taken from reference TRBV9 and TRBJ2-5, reads DSGVTQTPKHLITATGQRVTLRCSPRSGDLSVYWYQQSLDQGLQFLIQYYNGEERAKGNILERFSAQQFPDLHSELNLSSLELGDSALYFCASSVGQGIQETQYFGPGTRLLVL.

The chain joins TRBV18 to TRBJ1-4; D remains unclear. Germline CDR1 and CDR2: KGHSH and LQKENI. V lost 6 bases and J 5 bases, leaving 13 bases between the germline ends. The CDR3 consists of 14 residues. In DNA, the CDR3 is TGTGCCAGCTCCTCCGGGATCCTGAATGAAAAACTGTTTTTT. This sequence encodes CASSSGILNEKLFF.

DNA for the CDR3: TGTGCCAGCCCGGAGAGCGGGGGCCCATTGGGCTCCTACAATGAGCAGTTCTTC. Translated: CASPESGGPLGSYNEQFF. The chain couples TRBV21-1 to TRBJ2-1; TRBD2, the D gene given by the table, was not confirmed from the DNA. TRBV21-1 is a recognized pseudogene. CDR3 length equals 18 residues.

V usage is TRBV5-6 and J usage is TRBJ1-6; 10 bases align to TRBD1. CDR1 and CDR2 from the germline V gene are SGHDT and YYEEEE. The CDR3 extends over 14 amino acids. J lost 10 bases, V lost 4 bases, and 5 bases had no gene match. In DNA form, the CDR3 reads TGTGCCAGCAGCCTTAGGGACAGGGGCTCACCCCTCCACTTT. This translates into CASSLRDRGSPLHF.

This clone was observed a few times. The rearrangement uses TRBV7-6 and TRBJ2-3; maybe TRBD2 (6 bases). V was trimmed by 5 bases and J by 6 bases, leaving 18 bases between them. CDR1 and CDR2 from the germline V gene are SGHVS and FNYEAQ. CDR3 size: 15 residues. The CDR3 bases are TGTGCCAGCAGCCAGGAGGGACCGATGGGGGATACGCAGTATTTT. The encoded protein is CASSQEGPMGDTQYF.

V is TRBV19 and J is TRBJ1-4, with D possibly TRBD1 on 6 matching bases. Trimming left V 4 bases short and J 1 base short, with 10 bases between. Germline CDR1 is LNHDA and CDR2 is SQIVND (reference sequence). The CDR3 is 15 residues long. This CDR3 reads CASSRKTGTNEKLFF. The DNA of the CDR3 is TGTGCCAGTAGTAGGAAGACAGGAACTAATGAAAAACTGTTTTTT.

CDR3 sequence reads: CASSQEIFGTVSGYTF. In nucleotides, the CDR3 is TGCGCCAGCAGCCAAGAAATTTTCGGGACAGTCTCCGGCTACACCTTC. The chain recombines TRBV4-3 with TRBJ1-2; 7 bases align to TRBD1. Per germline, CDR1 LGHNA and CDR2 YSLEER. This CDR3 has 16 residues. The trim removed 0 bases at V and 8 bases at J, leaving 12 bases unmatched.

The V gene is TRBV5-8, the J gene TRBJ2-1, with 9 bases fitting TRBD2. V trimming: 5 bases; J trimming: 4 bases; junction bases outside the gene matches: 7. CDR3 length equals 15 residues. Looked up from germline, CDR1 is SGHTS and CDR2 is YDEGEE. The CDR3: CASSPGLAPYNEQFF. The CDR3, as DNA: TGTGCCAGCAGTCCTGGACTAGCGCCTTACAATGAGCAGTTCTTC. Full variable domain (outside the CDR3, taken from reference TRBV5-8 and TRBJ2-1): EAGVTQSPTHLIKTRGQQATLRCSPISGHTSVYWYQQALGLGLQFLLWYDEGEERNRGNFPPRFSGRQFPNYSSELNVNALELEDSALYLCASSPGLAPYNEQFFGPGTRLTVL.

This chain connects TRBV7-9 to TRBJ1-1, with 7 bases aligning to TRBD1. Germline V CDR1 and CDR2: SEHNR, FQNEAQ (reference sequence). Germline trimming cut 3 bases from V and 3 bases from J; bases unmatched to any gene: 4. CDR3 size: 14 residues. CDR3 in DNA: TGTGCCAGCAGCTTGGGGACAGACTACACTGAAGCTTTCTTT. Translated, it gives CASSLGTDYTEAFF. The full variable domain, in which reference TRBV7-9 and TRBJ1-1 provide the parts outside the CDR3, is DTGVSQNPRHKITKRGQNVTFRCDPISEHNRLYWYRQTLGQGPEFLTYFQNEAQLEKSRLLSDRFSAERPKGSFSTLEIQRTEQGDSAMYLCASSLGTDYTEAFFGQGTRLTVV.

This clone showed up just a few times. The rearrangement links TRBV29-1 to TRBJ2-7, with 7 bases lining up with TRBD1. Germline loops: CDR1 SQVTM, CDR2 ANQGSEA. The CDR3 loop spans 15 amino acids. The J segment lost 4 bases and the V segment lost 6 bases, leaving 15 bases of the junction unmatched. The CDR3, as DNA: TGCAGCGTCCGGGGCTTGACAGGGTCGAGGTACGAGCAGTACTTC. Protein product: CSVRGLTGSRYEQYF.

The chain carries TRBV7-2 and TRBJ2-3, with 7 bases matching TRBD2. V dropped 6 bases and J dropped 6; count of bases not matched to a gene: 3. The V gene's germline CDR1 is SGHTA and CDR2 FQGNSA. The CDR3 is 12 amino acids. The CDR3 protein is CASRFSGDTQYF. CDR3 nucleotide sequence: TGTGCCAGCAGATTTAGCGGGGATACGCAGTATTTT.

CDR3 sequence (DNA): TGTGCCAGCAGCCAAGAGAACTGGTACGAGCAGTACTTC. Its protein product is CASSQENWYEQYF. The V and J genes are TRBV3-1 (or the pseudogene TRBV3-2) and TRBJ2-7; D ambiguous. The CDR3 consists of 13 residues. Germline V CDR1 and CDR2: LGHDT, YNNKEL (reference sequence). V was pared by 0 bases and J by 4 bases, with 7 bases between.